A single sample is the source of the 23 T cell receptor beta chains below, sequenced in a study of blood T cells in healthy people across ages. The second PCR ran roughly 7 to 12 cycles with a sample-barcoded 5' primer and J-beta primers. TCRdb reanalysed the 5' RACE reads using MiXCR and keeps one entry per CDR3 protein. The sample includes roughly 410,000 distinct CDR3 sequences, about 49% of them seen just once. Material: blood. The source is a man in his sixties in good health.

This clonotype was recorded once. CDR3 coding DNA: TGTGCCAGCCGCCCCCCAGCGGGAGTGGGAGCAGATACGCAGTATTTT. Amino acid sequence: CASRPPAGVGADTQYF. The chain uses TRBV5-5 and TRBJ2-3; TRBD2 matches at 8 bases. CDR1 is SGHKS and CDR2 is YYEKEE in the germline V gene (reference sequence). There are 16 residues in the CDR3. The J segment lost 4 bases and the V segment lost 7 bases, leaving 14 bases of the junction unmatched.

With regard to this clonotype: At one boundary the junction diverges from the germline segment, which might be a read error. J is TRBJ2-1 and V is TRBV29-1; 7 bases are a match to TRBD2. The germline V gene has CDR1 SQVTM and CDR2 ANQGSEA. CDR3 size: 14 residues. Written as DNA, the CDR3 is TGCAGCATTGACTACGGGAGGTCGTACAATGAGCAGTTCTTC. Translating it yields CSIDYGRSYNEQFF.

This clonotype was seen only once. The V and J genes are TRBV20-1 and TRBJ1-3; D is unclear. The germline CDR1 and CDR2 sequences are DFQATT and SNEGSKA (reference sequence). Trimming took 7 bases from V and 2 from J, leaving 6 bases between them. The CDR3 consists of 11 residues. The CDR3 nucleotides read TGCAGTGGCGGGGCTGGAAACACCATATATTTT. It translates to CSGGAGNTIYF.

In this sample, this clonotype turned up a few times. The V gene is TRBV7-2, the J gene TRBJ2-1, with a weak D call TRBD2 (6 bases). Germline assignment: CDR1 SGHTA and CDR2 FQGNSA. The CDR3 runs to 15 residues. Deletions cut 6 bases from V and 2 bases from J, with 14 bases between. CDR3 loop: CASSSAGSAYNEQFF. DNA for the CDR3: TGTGCCAGCAGTTCTGCCGGGAGTGCCTACAATGAGCAGTTCTTC.

This chain joins TRBV24-1 and TRBJ2-3; D is perhaps TRBD1 (5 bases). Trimming cost V 3 bases and J 12 bases, with 18 bases left between them. CDR3 length equals 14 residues. CDR1 is KGHDR, CDR2 SFDVKD, per germline. Here the CDR3 reads CATSDASARTPQYF. The CDR3 bases are TGTGCCACCAGTGATGCGTCAGCCAGGACACCTCAGTATTTT.

The V gene is TRBV5-1, the J gene TRBJ2-3, with 9 positions matching TRBD2. This CDR3 spans 16 amino acids. The germline gives CDR1 SGHRS, CDR2 YFSETQ. Trimming removed 0 bases from V and 3 bases from J; junction bases left unmatched: 5. CDR3 sequence reads: CASSLEVGLATDTQYF. CDR3 coding DNA: TGCGCCAGCAGCTTGGAGGTCGGACTAGCGACAGATACGCAGTATTTT.

This chain links TRBV15 with TRBJ2-3, with TRBD1 identical over 7 bases. CDR1 and CDR2 (germline): LNHNV, YYDKDF (reference sequence). This CDR3 region has 14 residues. V was clipped by 3 bases and J by 4 bases; unmatched bases: 4. The CDR3 region has the DNA TGTGCCACCAGCAGGACAGGGTTGGCAGATACGCAGTATTTT. Its protein product is CATSRTGLADTQYF. The full variable domain, in which reference TRBV15 and TRBJ2-3 provide the parts outside the CDR3, is DAMVIQNPRYQVTQFGKPVTLSCSQTLNHNVMYWYQQKSSQAPKLLFHYYDKDFNNEADTPDNFQSRRPNTSFCFLDIRSPGLGDTAMYLCATSRTGLADTQYFGPGTRLTVL.

Concerning this clonotype: A junction end diverges from the germline sequence, so it may reflect a read error. The chain has TRBV4-2 and TRBJ2-3; D might be TRBD2 (5 bases). There are 15 residues in the CDR3. CDR1 is LGHNA, CDR2 YNFKEQ, per germline. The CDR3 bases are TGTGCCGGCAGCCGTACCGGGGTGACCACAGATACGCAGTATTTT. Translated: CAGSRTGVTTDTQYF.

V usage is TRBV7-2 and J usage is TRBJ2-3; 7 bases line up with TRBD2. CDR3 size: 14 residues. The V segment lost 1 base and the J segment 6 bases; nucleotides outside the gene matches: 4. From germline, CDR1 is SGHTA and CDR2 FQGNSA. CDR3 sequence (DNA): TGTGCCAGCAGCTTAGGGGCGGGGGTGGATACGCAGTATTTT. It specifies CASSLGAGVDTQYF. The full variable domain, completed using reference TRBV7-2 and TRBJ2-3, is GAGVSQSPSNKVTEKGKDVELRCDPISGHTALYWYRQSLGQGLEFLIYFQGNSAPDKSGLPSDRFSAERTGGSVSTLTIQRTQQEDSAVYLCASSLGAGVDTQYFGPGTRLTVL.

Regarding this clonotype: Given a much more abundant clone one base away, this may be a read error. The DNA for the CDR3 is TGCGGTGCTAGGTTCGGGTTCGGGACCCAAGAGACCCAGTACTTC. Its protein product is CGARFGFGTQETQYF. The V and J genes are TRBV20-1 and TRBJ2-5; D might be TRBD1 or TRBD2, each matching 5 bases. The CDR3 is 15 amino acids. The germline V gene has CDR1 DFQATT and CDR2 SNEGSKA (reference sequence).

V is TRBV7-9 and J is TRBJ2-3; TRBD2 agrees at 7 bases. Germline V gene lookup returns CDR1 SEHNR and CDR2 FQNEAQ (reference sequence). The J segment lost 6 bases and the V segment lost 5 bases, leaving 8 bases of the junction unmatched. The CDR3 runs 14 residues. Here the CDR3 DNA reads TGTGCCAGCAGCCTCGGACTAGTGGGTGATACGCAGTATTTT. Residues: CASSLGLVGDTQYF.

This clonotype was seen only a few times. The chain combines TRBV24-1 with TRBJ2-3, with D hard to call. The V gene's germline CDR1 is KGHDR and CDR2 SFDVKD. The V end was cut by 10 bases, the J end by 2 bases, with 6 bases between. The CDR3 is made up of 11 amino acids. The CDR3 reads CATADTDTQYF. The CDR3 coding sequence is TGTGCCACGGCGGACACAGATACGCAGTATTTT.

The chain has TRBV25-1 and TRBJ2-1; D uncertain. The CDR3 sequence is 12 residues long. V lost 6 bases and J lost 7, with 10 bases in between. Germline assignment: CDR1 MGHDK and CDR2 SYGVNS. CDR3 DNA: TGTGCCAGCAGGGATCCGGCGAATGAGCAGTTCTTC. Translation: CASRDPANEQFF.

Remarks on this clonotype: One junction end does not reproduce the germline sequence, and a read error may be involved. The chain combines TRBV30 with TRBJ2-6, with D maybe TRBD2 (5 bases). The V gene's germline CDR1 is GTSNPN and CDR2 SVGIG (reference sequence). The CDR3 is 12 amino acids. The CDR3 spells CAGSAGANVLTF. The CDR3 DNA sequence: TGTGCCGGGAGTGCTGGGGCCAACGTCCTGACTTTC.

In this sample, this clonotype turned up a few times. The rearrangement uses TRBV6-2 or TRBV6-3 and TRBJ1-2; 7 bases map to TRBD1. V lost 5 bases, J lost 6 bases, and 6 bases stayed unmatched. This CDR3 region has 13 residues. CDR1 is MNHEY and CDR2 is SVGEGT in the germline V gene. Here the CDR3 reads CASSEDRFHGYTF. CDR3 sequence (DNA): TGTGCCAGCAGTGAGGACAGGTTTCATGGCTACACCTTC.

The rearrangement links TRBV6-5 to TRBJ1-2; maybe TRBD1 (5 bases). The V and J ends lost 2 bases and 8 bases respectively, with 18 bases between them. CDR3 size: 15 residues. Germline V gene lookup returns CDR1 MNHEY and CDR2 SVGAGI. This CDR3 is CASSYDGQGMRGYTF. In DNA, the CDR3 is TGTGCCAGCAGTTACGACGGGCAGGGTATGAGGGGCTACACCTTC.

Ten or more counts support this clonotype. The rearrangement joins TRBV20-1 to TRBJ2-7; 12 nucleotides line up with TRBD1. CDR3 length: 13 amino acids. Per the germline V gene, CDR1 is DFQATT and CDR2 is SNEGSKA (reference sequence). Germline trimming cut 5 bases from V and 3 bases from J; bases unmatched to any gene: 2. The CDR3 region has the DNA TGCAGTGCTGGGACAGGGGGCCTCTACGAGCAGTACTTC. Translated: CSAGTGGLYEQYF.

The DNA of the CDR3 is TGTGCCAGTGAGGACCGGCCCCTTAGCGGCTACACCTTC. Its translation: CASEDRPLSGYTF. The V gene is TRBV19, the J gene TRBJ1-2; D unresolved. This CDR3 region has 13 residues. Germline V gene sequence: CDR1 LNHDA, CDR2 SQIVND (reference sequence). The V and J ends lost 8 bases and 8 bases respectively, with 18 bases between them.

The V gene is TRBV20-1, the J gene TRBJ2-1; 8 nucleotides line up with TRBD2. This CDR3 spans 16 amino acids. Unmatched junction bases numbered 10, after V lost 6 bases and J lost 0 bases. CDR1 and CDR2 (germline): DFQATT, SNEGSKA (reference sequence). This chain's CDR3 is CSATRHSGSSYNEQFF. CDR3 in DNA: TGCAGTGCCACCAGACACAGCGGGAGCTCCTACAATGAGCAGTTCTTC.

This clonotype was seen many times. This chain joins TRBV12-3 or TRBV12-4 and TRBJ2-1, with 7 bases identical to TRBD2. V lost 6 bases and J lost 9; bases outside the gene matches: 14. This CDR3 region has 15 residues. CDR3 sequence (DNA): TGTGCCAGCAGGGAGGCTAGCGGAGGGTTTGCTGAGCAGTTCTTC. Residues: CASREASGGFAEQFF.

V gene TRBV7-9 combines with J gene TRBJ2-6; D not resolved. The CDR3 length is 15 residues. Trimming removed 2 bases from V and 3 bases from J, with 8 bases in between. Germline CDR1 is SEHNR and CDR2 is FQNEAQ (reference sequence). The CDR3, as DNA: TGTGCCAGCAGCTTAAGGCAGATTGGGGCCAACGTCCTGACTTTC. Encoded protein: CASSLRQIGANVLTF.

This clonotype was counted only a few times. This chain connects TRBV9 to TRBJ2-3, with D maybe TRBD2 (6 bases). V was clipped by 0 bases and J by 0 bases, with 14 bases between them. The CDR3 sequence is 17 residues long. The germline V gene encodes CDR1 SGDLS and CDR2 YYNGEE. CDR3 in DNA: TGTGCCAGCAGCGTAGCGCGGAGCGGGCTCAGCACAGATACGCAGTATTTT. Its protein product is CASSVARSGLSTDTQYF.

This sequence joins TRBV30 and TRBJ2-7; 8 bases are a match to TRBD2. Looked up from germline, CDR1 is GTSNPN and CDR2 is SVGIG (reference sequence). Trimming removed 4 bases from V and 3 bases from J; junction bases left unmatched: 5. CDR3 length: 13 residues. DNA of the CDR3: TGTGCCTGGAAGGCGGGAGGTTTCTACGAGCAGTACTTC. Its translation is CAWKAGGFYEQYF.